The present entry profiles one T cell receptor (beta chain) with its context. The sample originates from a study of CXCR3-negative and CXCR3-positive naive CD8 T cells. The authors made the TRB cDNA libraries by 5' RACE using UMI labels. TCRdb re-called the 5' RACE reads and gives one entry per CDR3 protein, without DNA. Listed are about 130,000 distinct CDR3 sequences; just under 0.5% falls within the top ten. Germline CDR1 reads GTSNPN; CDR2 reads SVGIG (reference sequence). This CDR3 has 16 residues. The V call is TRBV30, the J call TRBJ2-3; checking the TCRdb D call of TRBD2 is not possible without DNA. This receptor was obtained from a human donor in good health. Some clones in this sample may be carry-over from other donors' samples. Material: naive CXCR3- CD8+ T cells from blood. Indicated subset: CD45RO-CCR7+CD27+CD95- naive CD8+ T cells lacking CXCR3 (TNR3-). The chain's CDR3 is CAWSPWASGEGDTQYF. Supplemented by reference TRBV30 and TRBJ2-3, the full variable domain reads SQTIHQWPATLVQPVGSPLSLECTVEGTSNPNLYWYRQAAGRGLQLLFYSVGIGQISSEVPQNLSASRPQDRQFILSSKKLLLSDSGFYLCAWSPWASGEGDTQYFGPGTRLTVL.